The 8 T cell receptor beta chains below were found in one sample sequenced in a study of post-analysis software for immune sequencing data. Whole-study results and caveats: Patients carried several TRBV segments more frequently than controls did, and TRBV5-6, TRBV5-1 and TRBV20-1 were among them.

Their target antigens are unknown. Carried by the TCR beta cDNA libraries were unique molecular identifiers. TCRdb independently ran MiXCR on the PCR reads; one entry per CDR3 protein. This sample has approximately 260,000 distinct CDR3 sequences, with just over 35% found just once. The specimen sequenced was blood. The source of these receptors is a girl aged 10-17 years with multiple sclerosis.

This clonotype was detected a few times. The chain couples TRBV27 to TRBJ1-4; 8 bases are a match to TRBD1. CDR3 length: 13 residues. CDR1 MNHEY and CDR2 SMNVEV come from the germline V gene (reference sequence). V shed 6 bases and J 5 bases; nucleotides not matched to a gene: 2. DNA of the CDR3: TGTGCCAGCAGAAGGGACAGGAATGAAAAACTGTTTTTT. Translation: CASRRDRNEKLFF.

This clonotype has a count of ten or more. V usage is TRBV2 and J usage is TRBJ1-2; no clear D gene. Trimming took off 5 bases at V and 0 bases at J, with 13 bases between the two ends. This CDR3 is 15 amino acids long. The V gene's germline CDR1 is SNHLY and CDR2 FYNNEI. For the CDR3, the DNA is TGTGCCAGCAGTCCTGGTGGAATGGCTAACTATGGCTACACCTTC. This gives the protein CASSPGGMANYGYTF.

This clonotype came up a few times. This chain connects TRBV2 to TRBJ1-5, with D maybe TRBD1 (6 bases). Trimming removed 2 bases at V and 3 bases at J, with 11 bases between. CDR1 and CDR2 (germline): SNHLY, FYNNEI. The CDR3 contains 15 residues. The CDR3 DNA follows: TGTGCCAGCAGTGAATCCGGACAGTTCAATCAGCCCCAGCATTTT. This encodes CASSESGQFNQPQHF.

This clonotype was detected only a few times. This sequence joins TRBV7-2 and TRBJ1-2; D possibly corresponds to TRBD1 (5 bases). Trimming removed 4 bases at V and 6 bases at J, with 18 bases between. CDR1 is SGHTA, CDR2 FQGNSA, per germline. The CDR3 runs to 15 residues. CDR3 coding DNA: TGTGCCAGCAGCTCCAGCTGGGACCTCTCCGATGGCTACACCTTC. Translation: CASSSSWDLSDGYTF.

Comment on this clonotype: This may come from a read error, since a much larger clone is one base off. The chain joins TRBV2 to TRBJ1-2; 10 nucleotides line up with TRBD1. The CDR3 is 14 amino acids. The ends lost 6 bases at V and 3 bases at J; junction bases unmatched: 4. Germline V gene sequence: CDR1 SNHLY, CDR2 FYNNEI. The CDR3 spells CASRPGTGDYGYTF. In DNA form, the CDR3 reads TGTGCCAGCAGGCCTGGGACAGGGGACTATGGCTACACCTTC.

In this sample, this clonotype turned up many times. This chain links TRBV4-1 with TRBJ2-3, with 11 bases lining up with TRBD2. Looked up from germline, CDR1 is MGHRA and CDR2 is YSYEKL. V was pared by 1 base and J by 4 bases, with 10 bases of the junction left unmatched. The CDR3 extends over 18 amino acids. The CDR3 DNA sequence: TGCGCCAGCAGCCAAGGTAGCGGGAGGGCCCAACGTTCAGATACGCAGTATTTT. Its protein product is CASSQGSGRAQRSDTQYF.

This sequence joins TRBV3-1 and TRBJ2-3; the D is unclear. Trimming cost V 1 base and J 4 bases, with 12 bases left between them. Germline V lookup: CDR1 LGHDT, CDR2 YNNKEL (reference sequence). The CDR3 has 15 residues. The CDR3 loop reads CASSQGVKVADTQYF. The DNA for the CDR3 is TGTGCCAGCAGCCAAGGTGTCAAAGTAGCAGATACGCAGTATTTT.

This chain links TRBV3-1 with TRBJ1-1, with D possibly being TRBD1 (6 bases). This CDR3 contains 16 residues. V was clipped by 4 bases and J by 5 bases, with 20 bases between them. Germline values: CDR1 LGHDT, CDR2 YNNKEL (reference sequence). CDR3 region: CASSPGWQGRATEAFF. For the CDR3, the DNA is TGTGCCAGCAGCCCTGGCTGGCAGGGGCGGGCGACTGAAGCTTTCTTT.